Only a few counts were recorded for the clone carrying this T cell receptor beta chain. The antigen remains undetermined. Germline CDR1 and CDR2: GTSNPN and SVGIG (reference sequence). This CDR3 is 14 amino acids long. J gave up 4 bases and V 5 bases, and 7 bases lay outside the gene matches. This specimen belongs to a study of cytomegalovirus exposure and HLA in healthy donors. Broader study findings: Later work found most CMV-associated TCR beta chains apparently HLA-restricted. In a later analysis, an Asian-associated ancestry cluster reportedly showed fewer N-insertions than the roughly 700-donor mean. Immune exposure was documented only through CMV serostatus.

The PCR had 60 Vbeta and 13 Jbeta primers. The repertoire was sequenced with immunoSEQ multiplex PCR; TCRdb's copy has only in-frame clones and lacks some. Here the sample spans about 62,000 clones, about 69% being singletons. The chain joins TRBV30 to TRBJ2-3, with 9 bases fitting TRBD2. The source material was PBMCs. The TCR originated in a woman in her twenties or thirties in good health and CMV-seronegative. This chain's CDR3 is CAWCLAGAPDTQYF. The CDR3, as DNA: TGTGCCTGGTGCTTAGCGGGAGCCCCAGATACGCAGTATTTT.